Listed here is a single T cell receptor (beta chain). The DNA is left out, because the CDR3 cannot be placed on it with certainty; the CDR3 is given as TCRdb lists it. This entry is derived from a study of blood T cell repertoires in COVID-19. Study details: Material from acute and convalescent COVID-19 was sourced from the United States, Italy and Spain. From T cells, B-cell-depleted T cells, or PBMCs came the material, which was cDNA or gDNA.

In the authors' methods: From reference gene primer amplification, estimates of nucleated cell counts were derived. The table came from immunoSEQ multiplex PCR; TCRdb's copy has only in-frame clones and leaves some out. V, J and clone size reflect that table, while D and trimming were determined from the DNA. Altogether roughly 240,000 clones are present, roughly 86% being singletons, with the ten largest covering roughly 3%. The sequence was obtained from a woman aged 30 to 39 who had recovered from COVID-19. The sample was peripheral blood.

The CDR3 region is CATSRDSGQGTPQYF. The chain carries TRBV15 and TRBJ2-5; the table's D call, TRBD1, was not checked against the DNA. Germline-derived CDR1 and CDR2 are LNHNV and YYDKDF (reference sequence). The CDR3 is 15 residues long, ends included.